The rows below give T cell receptor beta chains drawn from one sample of a study of response to subunit inactivated influenza vaccine. One entry per CDR3 protein results from TCRdb running MiXCR on the RT-PCR reads. The sample lists about 700,000 distinct CDR3 sequences, over 11% occurring once. This specimen consisted of PBMCs from blood, obtained approximately 15 days before vaccination. These receptors originate from a man aged 45-65 years who received an inactivated influenza vaccine. Each CDR3 is given with its conserved first and last residue. D genes are given only for firm matches. The size of a clone is reported for some rows only, either as once, few or many, or as a class for expanded clones.

clone size	D gene	V gene	J gene	CDR3 protein	CDR3 DNA
NA	TRBD1	TRBV30	TRBJ1-1	CQGQGDTEAFF	TGCCAGGGACAGGGGGACACTGAAGCTTTCTTT
NA	NA	TRBV12-3/TRBV12-4	TRBJ1-4	CASSSSRHINEKLFF	TGTGCCAGCAGTTCGTCCCGACATATTAATGAAAAACTGTTTTTT
NA	TRBD1	TRBV9	TRBJ2-2	CASSVQVGTGDTGELFF	TGTGCCAGCAGCGTTCAGGTCGGGACAGGGGACACCGGGGAGCTGTTTTTT
few	TRBD1	TRBV6-2/TRBV6-3	TRBJ2-1	CASSSIPRDRAYNEQFF	TGTGCCAGCAGTAGCATCCCCCGGGACAGGGCCTACAATGAGCAGTTCTTC
many	NA	TRBV28	TRBJ2-1	CASSPPGSGSYNEQFF	TGTGCCAGCAGTCCCCCGGGGAGCGGTTCCTACAATGAGCAGTTCTTC
many	NA	TRBV4-2	TRBJ1-2	CASSQDGGTVVYYGYTF	TGTGCCAGCAGCCAAGATGGGGGAACAGTTGTTTACTATGGCTACACCTTC
few	TRBD1	TRBV4-2	TRBJ1-5	CASSQEGTRGNEPQHF	TGTGCCAGCAGCCAAGAAGGAACCAGGGGGAATGAGCCCCAGCATTTT
NA	NA	TRBV5-1	TRBJ2-5	CASSLGAGAEETQYF	TGCGCCAGCAGCTTGGGGGCGGGGGCCGAAGAGACCCAGTACTTC
NA	NA	TRBV19	TRBJ1-5	CASRDRFGQPQHF	TGTGCCAGTAGAGACAGGTTCGGACAGCCCCAGCATTTT
few	NA	TRBV6-1	TRBJ1-1	CATYRVVGANTEAFF	TGTGCCACCTACCGCGTAGTAGGGGCGAACACTGAAGCTTTCTTT
NA	NA	TRBV29-1	TRBJ2-7	CSALPGANTYEQYF	TGCAGCGCCCTCCCTGGGGCCAATACCTACGAGCAGTACTTC
few	NA	TRBV6-5	TRBJ2-5	CASSYSGQQETQYF	TGTGCCAGCAGTTACTCCGGGCAGCAAGAGACCCAGTACTTC
NA	TRBD1	TRBV3-1	TRBJ1-1	CASSRDRVTEAFF	TGTGCCAGCAGCCGGGACAGGGTCACTGAAGCTTTCTTT
NA	TRBD1	TRBV10-3	TRBJ1-1	CATGQGLGTEAFF	TGTGCCACTGGACAGGGGTTAGGCACTGAAGCTTTCTTT
few	NA	TRBV6-1	TRBJ2-5	CASSPLRAGETQYF	TGTGCCAGCAGCCCTCTGAGGGCCGGGGAGACCCAGTACTTC
NA	TRBD2	TRBV6-2/TRBV6-3	TRBJ2-7	CASSYLPGTSRDEQYF	TGTGCCAGCAGTTACTTACCCGGGACTAGCCGTGACGAGCAGTACTTC
NA	TRBD2	TRBV30	TRBJ2-3	CAWSVEWTSGISDTQYF	TGTGCCTGGAGTGTAGAGTGGACTAGCGGGATTTCAGATACGCAGTATTTT
NA	NA	TRBV6-1	TRBJ2-5	CASSQLRETPATQYF	TGTGCCAGCAGCCAACTCAGAGAAACCCCAGCGACCCAGTACTTC
NA	NA	TRBV7-2	TRBJ2-7	CASSLAAGWYEQYF	TGTGCCAGCAGCTTAGCCGCAGGGTGGTACGAGCAGTACTTC
few	TRBD1	TRBV20-1	TRBJ1-1	CSAQTGGSDTEAFF	TGCAGTGCTCAGACAGGGGGATCGGACACTGAAGCTTTCTTT
few	NA	TRBV3-1	TRBJ1-3	CASSHVRSASGNTIYF	TGTGCCAGCAGCCACGTGCGGTCAGCCTCTGGAAACACCATATATTTT
few	NA	TRBV5-1	TRBJ2-2	CASSQGAYTGELFF	TGCGCCAGCAGCCAAGGGGCGTATACCGGGGAGCTGTTTTTT
NA	NA	TRBV12-3/TRBV12-4	TRBJ1-2	CASSFLTRQGYGYTF	TGTGCCAGCAGTTTCCTCACACGGCAGGGCTATGGCTACACCTTC
few	NA	TRBV11-2	TRBJ2-7	CASSLTPSNYEQYF	TGTGCCAGCAGCTTAACCCCGAGCAACTACGAGCAGTACTTC
NA	NA	TRBV18	TRBJ2-6	CASSLTRTGGPAGANVLTF	TGTGCCAGCTCACTCACCCGAACAGGCGGTCCGGCTGGGGCCAACGTCCTGACTTTC
NA	TRBD1	TRBV7-9	TRBJ2-7	CASSLTGARDVEQYF	TGTGCCAGCAGCCTTACAGGGGCCAGGGATGTCGAGCAGTACTTC
NA	TRBD2	TRBV4-1	TRBJ2-7	CASSQGVTSGIYEQYF	TGCGCCAGCAGCCAAGGCGTAACTAGCGGGATTTACGAGCAGTACTTC
few	NA	TRBV4-3	TRBJ2-3	CASSQGPPGTSTDTQYF	TGCGCCAGCAGCCAAGGGCCCCCGGGGACTAGCACAGATACGCAGTATTTT
NA	TRBD2	TRBV27	TRBJ2-7	CASSSLAGGRYEQYF	TGTGCCAGCAGTTCCCTAGCGGGAGGGCGGTACGAGCAGTACTTC
many	NA	TRBV29-1	TRBJ2-3	CSVDSESTDTQYF	TGCAGCGTGGACAGCGAAAGCACAGATACGCAGTATTTT
few	NA	TRBV7-2	TRBJ1-5	CASSLYRDSNQPQHF	TGTGCCAGCAGCCTTTACAGGGATAGCAATCAGCCCCAGCATTTT
few	TRBD1	TRBV15	TRBJ1-4	CATSAGTGNEKLFF	TGTGCCACCAGCGCCGGGACAGGGAATGAAAAACTGTTTTTT
few	TRBD1	TRBV12-3/TRBV12-4	TRBJ2-1	CASSPPTGGVNEQFF	TGTGCCAGCAGTCCTCCGACAGGGGGCGTGAATGAGCAGTTCTTC
NA	NA	TRBV28	TRBJ1-5	CASSSSRVWPQHF	TGTGCCAGCAGCTCTAGCCGGGTTTGGCCCCAGCATTTT
few	NA	TRBV4-1	TRBJ2-3	CASSYDRPDTQYF	TGCGCCAGCAGCTACGACAGGCCGGATACGCAGTATTTT
NA	TRBD1	TRBV12-3/TRBV12-4	TRBJ2-3	CASRATGVDTGTQYF	TGTGCCAGCAGAGCCACAGGGGTTGACACAGGTACGCAGTATTTT
many	NA	TRBV2	TRBJ2-2	CARALTENTGELFF	TGTGCCAGGGCCCTGACAGAGAACACCGGGGAGCTGTTTTTT
NA	NA	TRBV10-3	TRBJ1-5	CASAGGQGSNQPQHF	TGTGCCAGCGCAGGCGGCCAGGGGAGCAATCAGCCCCAGCATTTT
NA	TRBD1	TRBV20-1	TRBJ2-7	CSARDRGRFGQYF	TGCAGTGCTAGGGACAGGGGGAGGTTTGGGCAGTACTTC
many	NA	TRBV18	TRBJ2-7	CASSPMRDEQYF	TGTGCCAGCTCACCGATGAGGGACGAGCAGTACTTC
few	NA	TRBV6-9	TRBJ2-5	CASSYPLKVQETQYF	TGTGCCAGCAGTTATCCACTCAAGGTCCAAGAGACCCAGTACTTC
few	NA	TRBV5-1	TRBJ2-2	CASSLVNSGELFF	TGCGCCAGCAGCTTGGTAAACTCCGGGGAGCTGTTTTTT
few	NA	TRBV13	TRBJ1-1	CASSPFGFETEAFF	TGTGCCAGCAGCCCGTTTGGGTTCGAAACTGAAGCTTTCTTT
few	NA	TRBV27	TRBJ1-1	CASSPLEGTEAFF	TGTGCCAGCAGTCCCCTCGAGGGCACTGAAGCTTTCTTT
NA	NA	TRBV3-1	TRBJ2-1	CASGESGAFRSSEQFF	TGTGCCAGCGGAGAAAGTGGGGCGTTCCGATCGAGTGAGCAGTTCTTC
many	NA	TRBV30	TRBJ2-7	CAWSVLALEQYF	TGTGCCTGGAGTGTACTTGCTCTTGAGCAGTACTTC
NA	NA	TRBV12-3/TRBV12-4	TRBJ1-6	CASREGRGSSPLHF	TGTGCCAGCAGGGAGGGGAGAGGGAGTTCACCCCTCCACTTT
few	TRBD1	TRBV12-3/TRBV12-4	TRBJ2-1	CASSFGDREEFF	TGTGCCAGCAGTTTTGGTGACAGGGAAGAGTTCTTC
many	NA	TRBV2	TRBJ2-1	CASRADGSPYNEQFF	TGTGCCAGCAGGGCCGACGGGAGTCCCTACAATGAGCAGTTCTTC
few	NA	TRBV5-1	TRBJ2-3	CASSLVVATADTQYF	TGCGCCAGCAGCTTGGTGGTAGCGACCGCAGATACGCAGTATTTT